The rows below give T cell receptor beta chains drawn from one sample of a study of blood T cell repertoires in COVID-19. Sequencing was performed with immunoSEQ multiplex PCR; in TCRdb, only in-frame clones are kept and a portion is missing. The table shows under 300,000 clones, with about 82% occurring only once. The sample taken for sequencing was peripheral blood. Every receptor here comes from a man older than 75 with acute or convalescent COVID-19. Both conserved end residues are part of each CDR3.

j_call v_call cdr3_aa
TRBJ1-6 TRBV4-3 CASSQDSGAYNSPLHF
TRBJ2-5 TRBV24-1 CATSGTDKETQYF
TRBJ1-4 TRBV28 CASSLGGSNEKLFF
TRBJ2-3 TRBV3-1/TRBV3-2 CASSPGTSGSHTQYF
TRBJ1-2 TRBV7-2 CASSQPGTDHYGYTF
TRBJ1-4 TRBV4-3 CASSQDKVTGEKLFF
TRBJ1-6 TRBV5-5 CASSSLGLSSYNSPLHF
TRBJ1-1 TRBV28 CASSFGGLMNTEAFF
TRBJ2-1 TRBV28 CASSKTGGPVVSQFF
TRBJ2-5 TRBV5-3 CARSWGGTGSETQYF
TRBJ1-2 TRBV28 CASSVAGLTYGYTF
TRBJ1-1 TRBV14 CASSQGGQWITEAFF
TRBJ2-3 TRBV5-4 CASSPKRELTDTQYF
TRBJ2-3 TRBV19 CASSIQAGLTDTQYF
TRBJ1-5 TRBV7-8 CASSSILGQGDQPQHF
TRBJ1-4 TRBV28 CASIDRPTGKLFF
TRBJ2-2 TRBV5-1 CASSPPGLMNTGELFF
TRBJ2-1 TRBV5-8 CASSLGVPGLAAPREQFF
TRBJ2-3 TRBV15 CATSRGGTSTDTQYF
TRBJ1-1 TRBV7-3 CASSGGLNTEAFF
TRBJ2-7 TRBV28 CASSLMAGDRHEQYF
TRBJ1-2 TRBV27 CASSLGQLNYGYTF
TRBJ1-6 TRBV10-3 CAISGTGDNSPLHF
TRBJ1-1 TRBV5-8 CASSSQGGNTEAFF
TRBJ2-7 TRBV5-4 CASSLRLAGSFSYEQYF
TRBJ1-6 TRBV3-1/TRBV3-2 CASSHFGTGREAPLHF
TRBJ1-6 TRBV9 CASSPGPQNSPLHF
TRBJ1-6 TRBV6-4 CASAVTANNSPLHF
TRBJ1-3 TRBV7-2 CASQQGPGNTIYF
TRBJ1-5 TRBV27 CASSLGQGSYQPQHF
TRBJ2-7 TRBV7-6 CASSFLGGGMGEQYF
TRBJ1-6 TRBV2 CASSEVQGANNSPLHF
TRBJ2-5 TRBV7-8 CASSLRETQETQYF
TRBJ1-6 TRBV6-5 CASSYAATNSPLHF
TRBJ2-3 TRBV7-2 CASSLSGRGALTDTQYF
TRBJ1-6 TRBV2 CASIESGERSYNSPLHF
TRBJ1-1 TRBV27 CASSLSQGINTEAFF
TRBJ2-1 TRBV6-5 CASTQGNEQFF
TRBJ2-1 TRBV11-3 CASSLGGMSYNEQFF
TRBJ2-2 TRBV19 CASSIERLAGRTGELFF
TRBJ1-3 TRBV7-2 CASSPRGTGNTIYF
TRBJ1-2 TRBV4-1 CASSQDQRGYGYTF
TRBJ1-5 TRBV6-7 CASSYGQVNQPQHF
TRBJ2-7 TRBV7-6 CASSSTGTSGGRPYEQYF
TRBJ2-4 TRBV2 CASSEVSSGKNIQYF
TRBJ2-7 TRBV5-5 CASSLDWGGPEQYF
TRBJ1-3 TRBV3-1/TRBV3-2 CASSPSGGRNTIYF